These 18 T cell receptor beta chains were all obtained from the same sample, sequenced in a study of T cell repertoires in cytomegalovirus infection. These TCRs' antigens remain unknown. TCRdb processed the reads anew with MiXCR; each CDR3 protein has one entry. This table has a few hundred thousand distinct CDR3 sequences, nearly 35% appearing once. This specimen consisted of cultured PBMCs, obtained from culture after CMV antigen stimulation. These receptors came from a human donor in good health (CMV status not recorded). Some clones in this sample may be carry-over from other donors' samples.

This clonotype has a count of ten or more. The genes are TRBV7-6 and TRBJ2-7, with D possibly being TRBD2 (5 bases). Germline V lookup: CDR1 SGHVS, CDR2 FNYEAQ. This CDR3 contains 13 residues. The V end was cut by 4 bases, the J end by 3 bases, with 10 bases between. This chain's CDR3 is CASSSREYYEQYF. The CDR3 DNA reads TGTGCCAGCAGCTCTCGGGAATACTACGAGCAGTACTTC.

V is TRBV20-1 and J is TRBJ2-6; possibly TRBD2 for D (5 bases). CDR1 and CDR2 (germline): DFQATT, SNEGSKA (reference sequence). V dropped 5 bases and J dropped 0 bases, with 11 bases sitting between them. The CDR3 is made up of 15 amino acids. The CDR3 protein is CSAARGGSGANVLTF. The CDR3 DNA reads TGCAGTGCTGCCCGGGGTGGCTCTGGGGCCAACGTCCTGACTTTC.

The gene calls are TRBV30 and TRBJ2-4, with D possibly being TRBD1 (6 bases). The CDR3 is made up of 14 amino acids. Trimming cost V 1 base and J 0 bases, with 7 bases left between them. The germline V gene has CDR1 GTSNPN and CDR2 SVGIG (reference sequence). This chain's CDR3 is CAWSETGAKNIQYF. The DNA for the CDR3 is TGTGCCTGGAGTGAGACAGGAGCCAAAAACATTCAGTACTTC.

This clonotype was counted at least ten times. V is TRBV7-2 and J is TRBJ2-1, with D maybe TRBD2 (5 bases). The CDR3 covers 13 residues. Germline V lookup: CDR1 SGHTA, CDR2 FQGNSA. The V end was cut by 2 bases, the J end by 6 bases, with 8 bases between. CDR3 region: CASSLTRSNEQFF. Here the CDR3 DNA reads TGTGCCAGCAGCTTAACTAGGAGCAATGAGCAGTTCTTC.

The gene calls are TRBV6-2 or TRBV6-3 and TRBJ2-7; D remains unclear. The germline V and J ends were trimmed by 10 bases and 0 bases, with 7 bases remaining between them. This CDR3 comprises 11 residues. Looked up from germline, CDR1 is MNHEY and CDR2 is SVGEGT. As DNA, the CDR3 is TGTGCCACCATTAACTCCTACGAGCAGTACGTC. Its protein is CATINSYEQYV.

The DNA for the CDR3 is TGTGCCAGCAGCTTAACCCAGGGGCCCACTGAAGCTTTCTTT. Its translation is CASSLTQGPTEAFF. The chain is built from TRBV7-6 and TRBJ1-1; weak D call: TRBD1 (6 bases). V lost 2 bases to trimming and J lost 4 bases, with 11 bases between them. The CDR3 extends over 14 amino acids. In germline, CDR1 is SGHVS, CDR2 FNYEAQ.

Only a few counts were recorded for this clonotype. The chain is built from TRBV10-1 and TRBJ2-1; D is possibly TRBD2 (5 bases). The V and J ends lost 3 bases and 5 bases respectively, with 11 bases between them. CDR3 size: 14 residues. Per the germline V gene, CDR1 is WNHNN and CDR2 is SYGVQD (reference sequence). The CDR3 loop is CASSDKRGNNEQFF. CDR3 sequence (DNA): TGCGCCAGCAGTGATAAACGAGGGAACAATGAGCAGTTCTTC.

This clonotype was seen ten or more times. J is TRBJ2-1 and V is TRBV27, with 7 bases identical to TRBD2. This CDR3 has 14 amino acids. Germline assignment: CDR1 MNHEY and CDR2 SMNVEV (reference sequence). V dropped 5 bases and J dropped 5; count of bases not matched to a gene: 6. In DNA form, the CDR3 reads TGTGCCAGCAGTCCCCGCGCGGGGGACAATGAGCAGTTCTTC. Amino acids: CASSPRAGDNEQFF.

The chain has TRBV6-2 or TRBV6-3 and TRBJ1-1; D is undetermined. In germline, CDR1 is MNHEY, CDR2 SVGEGT. V was shortened by 5 bases and J by 0 bases, with 10 bases between the two germline ends. This CDR3 region has 14 residues. This CDR3 reads CASSQQTMNTEAFF. CDR3 sequence (DNA): TGTGCCAGCAGTCAACAGACGATGAACACTGAAGCTTTCTTT.

This clonotype showed up just a few times. The V gene is TRBV2, the J gene TRBJ1-1; D perhaps matches TRBD1 (6 bases). The CDR3 is 16 amino acids. Per germline, CDR1 SNHLY and CDR2 FYNNEI. Trimming removed 6 bases at V and 0 bases at J, with 17 bases between. The DNA of the CDR3 is TGTGCCAGCAGGGAGACAACGACAGGACTGAACACTGAAGCTTTCTTT. Translated: CASRETTTGLNTEAFF.

The table lists this clonotype with a few counts. The rearrangement joins TRBV5-6 to TRBJ2-1, with D perhaps TRBD2 (7 bases). CDR3 length equals 14 residues. Germline CDR1 is SGHDT and CDR2 is YYEEEE. With 4 bases removed from V and 8 bases from J, the gap between germline ends came to 16 bases. The CDR3: CASSLVGGLDEQFF. As DNA, the CDR3 is TGTGCCAGCAGCCTTGTGGGGGGGCTGGATGAGCAGTTCTTC.

The chain has TRBV6-2 or TRBV6-3 and TRBJ1-5; possible D gene TRBD1, 5 bases. Trimming cost V 6 bases and J 9 bases, with 9 bases left between them. CDR1 is MNHEY and CDR2 is SVGEGT in the germline V gene. The CDR3 covers 11 residues. CDR3 loop: CASRDQGPQHF. The CDR3 DNA sequence: TGTGCCAGCAGAGATCAGGGGCCCCAGCATTTT.

The chain is built from TRBV19 and TRBJ2-3; TRBD2 might be the D (5 bases). The germline V gene encodes CDR1 LNHDA and CDR2 SQIVND (reference sequence). V lost 8 bases and J 2 bases, leaving 14 bases between the germline ends. This CDR3 is 14 amino acids long. CDR3 sequence reads: CASAEGRFTDTQYF. Here the CDR3 DNA reads TGTGCCAGTGCTGAGGGAAGGTTCACAGATACGCAGTATTTT.

This clonotype was observed a few times. The rearrangement joins TRBV7-6 to TRBJ2-5; D is perhaps TRBD1 (5 bases). CDR1 is SGHVS, CDR2 FNYEAQ, per germline. This CDR3 region has 16 residues. Trimming removed 5 bases at V and 2 bases at J, with 18 bases between. The CDR3 loop is CASSPGPGHWQETQYF. CDR3 coding DNA: TGTGCCAGCAGCCCAGGGCCAGGGCATTGGCAAGAGACCCAGTACTTC.

The J gene is TRBJ2-7, the V gene TRBV28; possibly TRBD2 for D (5 bases). The CDR3 runs to 13 residues. In germline, CDR1 is MDHEN, CDR2 SYDVKM. V dropped 6 bases and J dropped 4 bases, with 13 bases sitting between them. In DNA form, the CDR3 reads TGTGCCAGCAGGGGAGCAGCTAGATACGAGCAGTACTTC. Protein product: CASRGAARYEQYF.

The chain recombines TRBV10-3 with TRBJ2-7; a weak D match, TRBD1 (5 bases). The germline CDR1 and CDR2 sequences are ENHRY and SYGVKD. The length of the CDR3 is 13 residues. V was cut by 0 bases and J by 6 bases, with 9 bases left in between. The CDR3 spells CAISESIDSEQYF. CDR3 sequence (DNA): TGTGCCATCAGTGAGTCGATAGACAGCGAGCAGTACTTC.

V usage is TRBV5-1 and J usage is TRBJ1-2, with D perhaps TRBD1 (5 bases). The CDR3 is made up of 17 amino acids. The V and J ends lost 4 bases and 3 bases respectively, with 22 bases between them. Germline V lookup: CDR1 SGHRS, CDR2 YFSETQ. The CDR3 spells CASSLPRQGEVDYGYTF. Here the CDR3 DNA reads TGCGCCAGCAGCCTCCCTCGGCAGGGTGAGGTGGACTATGGCTACACCTTC.

This chain links TRBV19 with TRBJ2-5; TRBD1 aligns across 7 bases. J lost 2 bases, V lost 3 bases, and 9 bases had no gene match. The CDR3 is 16 amino acids. Germline CDR1 is LNHDA and CDR2 is SQIVND (reference sequence). The CDR3 sequence: CASSIRQGIGQETQYF. The CDR3 coding sequence is TGTGCCAGTAGTATTCGACAGGGTATCGGGCAAGAGACCCAGTACTTC.